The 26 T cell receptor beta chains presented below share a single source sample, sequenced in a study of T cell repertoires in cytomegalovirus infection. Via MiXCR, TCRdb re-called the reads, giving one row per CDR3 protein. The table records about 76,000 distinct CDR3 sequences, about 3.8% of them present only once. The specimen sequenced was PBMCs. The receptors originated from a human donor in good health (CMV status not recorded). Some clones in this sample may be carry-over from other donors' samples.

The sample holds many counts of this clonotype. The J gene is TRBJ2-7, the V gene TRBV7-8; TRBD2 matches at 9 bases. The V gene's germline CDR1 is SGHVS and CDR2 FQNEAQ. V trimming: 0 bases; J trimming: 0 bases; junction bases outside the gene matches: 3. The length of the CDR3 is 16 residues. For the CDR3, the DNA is TGTGCCAGCAGCTTAGCCTTAGCGGGGGTCTCCTACGAGCAGTACTTC. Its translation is CASSLALAGVSYEQYF.

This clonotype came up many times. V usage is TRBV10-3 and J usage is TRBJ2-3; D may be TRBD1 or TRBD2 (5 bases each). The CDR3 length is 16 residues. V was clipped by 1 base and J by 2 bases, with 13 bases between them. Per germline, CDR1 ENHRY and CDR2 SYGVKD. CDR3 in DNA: TGTGCCATCAGTGAGTATGGGACCGGAGTCACAGATACGCAGTATTTT. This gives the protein CAISEYGTGVTDTQYF.

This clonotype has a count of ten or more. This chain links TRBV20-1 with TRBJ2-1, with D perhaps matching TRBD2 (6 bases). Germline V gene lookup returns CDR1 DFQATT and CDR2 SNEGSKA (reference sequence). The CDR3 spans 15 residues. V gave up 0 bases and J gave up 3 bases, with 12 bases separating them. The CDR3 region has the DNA TGCAGTGCTAGAGATACCGGGGGAGACTACAATGAGCAGTTCTTC. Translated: CSARDTGGDYNEQFF.

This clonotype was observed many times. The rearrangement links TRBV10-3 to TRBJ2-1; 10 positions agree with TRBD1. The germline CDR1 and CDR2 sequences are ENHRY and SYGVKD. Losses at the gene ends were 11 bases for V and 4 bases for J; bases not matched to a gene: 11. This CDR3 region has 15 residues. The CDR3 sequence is CASLGGQGIYNEQFF. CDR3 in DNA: TGTGCCTCCCTGGGGGGACAGGGGATATACAATGAGCAGTTCTTC.

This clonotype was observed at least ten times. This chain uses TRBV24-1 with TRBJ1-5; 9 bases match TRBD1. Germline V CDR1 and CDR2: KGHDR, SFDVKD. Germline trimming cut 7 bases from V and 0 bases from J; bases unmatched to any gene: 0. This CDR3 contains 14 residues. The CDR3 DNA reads TGTGCCACCAGGGGACAGGGTAGCAATCAGCCCCAGCATTTT. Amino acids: CATRGQGSNQPQHF.

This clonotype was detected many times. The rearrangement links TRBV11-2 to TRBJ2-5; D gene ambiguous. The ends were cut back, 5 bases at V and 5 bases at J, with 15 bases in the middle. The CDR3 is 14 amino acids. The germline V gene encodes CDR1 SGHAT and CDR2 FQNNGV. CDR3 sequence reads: CASSVGPKDETQYF. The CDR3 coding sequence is TGTGCCAGCAGCGTGGGCCCAAAGGACGAGACCCAGTACTTC.

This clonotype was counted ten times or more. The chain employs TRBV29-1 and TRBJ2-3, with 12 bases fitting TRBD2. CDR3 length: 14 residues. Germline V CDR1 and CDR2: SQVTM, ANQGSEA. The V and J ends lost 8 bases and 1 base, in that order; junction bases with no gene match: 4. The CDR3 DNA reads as TGCAGCTCCGCTAGCGGGGGGGGCACAGATACGCAGTATTTT. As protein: CSSASGGGTDTQYF.

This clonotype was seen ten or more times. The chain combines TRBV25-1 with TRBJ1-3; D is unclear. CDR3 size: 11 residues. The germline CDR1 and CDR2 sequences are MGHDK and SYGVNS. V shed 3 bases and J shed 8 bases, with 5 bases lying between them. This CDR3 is CASSDEYTIYF. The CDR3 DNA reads TGTGCCAGCAGTGACGAGTACACCATATATTTT.

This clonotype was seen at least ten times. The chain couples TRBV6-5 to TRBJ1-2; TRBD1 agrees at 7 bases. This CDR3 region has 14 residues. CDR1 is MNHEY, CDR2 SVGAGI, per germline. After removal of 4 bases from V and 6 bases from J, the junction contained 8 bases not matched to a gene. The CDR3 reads CASSFRQGGDGYTF. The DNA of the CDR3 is TGTGCCAGCAGTTTCCGACAGGGTGGAGATGGCTACACCTTC.

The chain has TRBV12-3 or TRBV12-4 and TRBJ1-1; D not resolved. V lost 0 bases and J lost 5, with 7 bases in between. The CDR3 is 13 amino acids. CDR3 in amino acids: CASSLAVGTEAFF. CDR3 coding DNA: TGTGCCAGCAGTTTAGCGGTAGGGACTGAAGCTTTCTTT.

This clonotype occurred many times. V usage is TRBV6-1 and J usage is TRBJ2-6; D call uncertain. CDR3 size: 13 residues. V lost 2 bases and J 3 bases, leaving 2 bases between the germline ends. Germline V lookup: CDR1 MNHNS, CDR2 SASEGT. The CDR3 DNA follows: TGTGCCAGCAGTGAACATGGGGCCAACGTCCTGACTTTC. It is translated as CASSEHGANVLTF.

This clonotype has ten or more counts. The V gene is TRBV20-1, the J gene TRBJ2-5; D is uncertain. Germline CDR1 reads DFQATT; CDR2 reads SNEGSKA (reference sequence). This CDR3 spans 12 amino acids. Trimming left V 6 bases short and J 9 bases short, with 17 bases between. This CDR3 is CSARRREWAQYF. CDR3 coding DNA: TGCAGTGCCAGGAGAAGAGAATGGGCCCAGTACTTC.

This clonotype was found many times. CDR3 sequence: CASSVGAGAHGYTF. Written as DNA, the CDR3 is TGTGCCAGCAGCGTAGGGGCAGGGGCGCATGGCTACACCTTC. This chain uses TRBV9 with TRBJ1-2, with D maybe TRBD1 (6 bases). The ends were cut back, 0 bases at V and 6 bases at J, with 12 bases in the middle. CDR3 length: 14 amino acids. CDR1 and CDR2 (germline): SGDLS, YYNGEE.

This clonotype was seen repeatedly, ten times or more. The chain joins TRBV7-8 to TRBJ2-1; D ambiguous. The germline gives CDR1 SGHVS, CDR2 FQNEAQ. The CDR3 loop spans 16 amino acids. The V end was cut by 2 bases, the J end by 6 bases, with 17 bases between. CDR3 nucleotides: TGTGCCAGCAGCTTATTTGTGGGGTCGGCGACCAATGAGCAGTTCTTC. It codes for CASSLFVGSATNEQFF.

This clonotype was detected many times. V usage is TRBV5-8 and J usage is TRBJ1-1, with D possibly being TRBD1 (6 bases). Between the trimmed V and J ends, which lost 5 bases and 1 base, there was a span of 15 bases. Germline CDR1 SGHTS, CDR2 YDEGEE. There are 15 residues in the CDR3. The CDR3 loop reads CASRPRGGGNTEAFF. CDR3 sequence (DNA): TGTGCCAGCAGACCGCGTGGGGGCGGGAACACTGAAGCTTTCTTT.

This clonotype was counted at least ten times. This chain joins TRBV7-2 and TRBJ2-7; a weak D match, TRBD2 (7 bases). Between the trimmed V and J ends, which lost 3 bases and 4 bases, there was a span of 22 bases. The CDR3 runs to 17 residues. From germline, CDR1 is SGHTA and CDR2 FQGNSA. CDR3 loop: CASSFLGGRGSLYEQYF. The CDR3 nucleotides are TGTGCCAGCAGCTTTCTAGGGGGGCGGGGGTCCCTGTACGAGCAGTACTTC.

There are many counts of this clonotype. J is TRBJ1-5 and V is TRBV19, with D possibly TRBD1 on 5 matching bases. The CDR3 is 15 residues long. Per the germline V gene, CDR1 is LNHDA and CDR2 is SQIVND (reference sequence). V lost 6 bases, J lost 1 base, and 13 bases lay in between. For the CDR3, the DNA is TGTGCCAGTAGAACACTCCGGGGGAGCAATCAGCCCCAGCATTTT. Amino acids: CASRTLRGSNQPQHF.

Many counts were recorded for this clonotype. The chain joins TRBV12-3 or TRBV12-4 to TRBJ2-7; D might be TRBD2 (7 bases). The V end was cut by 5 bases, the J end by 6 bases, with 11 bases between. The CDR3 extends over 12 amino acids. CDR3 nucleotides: TGTGCCAGCAGTGGGGGGGCTGCCGAGCAGTACTTC. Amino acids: CASSGGAAEQYF.

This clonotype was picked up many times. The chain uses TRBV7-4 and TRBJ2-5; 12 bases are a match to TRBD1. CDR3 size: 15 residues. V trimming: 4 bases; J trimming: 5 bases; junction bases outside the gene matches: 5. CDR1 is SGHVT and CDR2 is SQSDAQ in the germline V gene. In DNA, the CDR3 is TGTGCCAGCAGCTCCCCGGGACAGGGGGCCGAGACCCAGTACTTC. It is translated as CASSSPGQGAETQYF.

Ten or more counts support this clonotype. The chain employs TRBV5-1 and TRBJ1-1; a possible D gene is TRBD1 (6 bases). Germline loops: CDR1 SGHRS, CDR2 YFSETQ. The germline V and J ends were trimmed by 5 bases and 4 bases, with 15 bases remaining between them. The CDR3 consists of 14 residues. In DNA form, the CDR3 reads TGCGCCAGCAGGCTTGGGCAGGGGAGCACTGAAGCTTTCTTT. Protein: CASRLGQGSTEAFF.

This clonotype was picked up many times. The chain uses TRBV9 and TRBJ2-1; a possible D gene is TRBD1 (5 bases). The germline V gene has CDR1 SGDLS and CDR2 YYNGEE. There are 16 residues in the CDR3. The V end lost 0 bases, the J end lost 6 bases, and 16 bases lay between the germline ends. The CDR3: CASSVEGRVPPNEQFF. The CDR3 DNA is TGTGCCAGCAGCGTAGAGGGCAGGGTGCCCCCCAATGAGCAGTTCTTC.

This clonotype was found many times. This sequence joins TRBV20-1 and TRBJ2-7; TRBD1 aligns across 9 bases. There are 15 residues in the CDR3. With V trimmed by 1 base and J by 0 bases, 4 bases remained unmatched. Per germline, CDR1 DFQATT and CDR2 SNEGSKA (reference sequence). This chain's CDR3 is CSARARGQGSYEQYF. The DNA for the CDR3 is TGCAGTGCTAGAGCGAGGGGACAGGGCTCCTACGAGCAGTACTTC.

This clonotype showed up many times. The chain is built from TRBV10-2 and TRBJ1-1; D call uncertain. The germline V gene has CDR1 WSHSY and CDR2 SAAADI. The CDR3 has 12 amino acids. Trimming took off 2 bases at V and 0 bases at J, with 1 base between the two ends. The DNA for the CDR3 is TGCGCCAGCAGTGAGCTGAACACTGAAGCTTTCTTT. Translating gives CASSELNTEAFF.

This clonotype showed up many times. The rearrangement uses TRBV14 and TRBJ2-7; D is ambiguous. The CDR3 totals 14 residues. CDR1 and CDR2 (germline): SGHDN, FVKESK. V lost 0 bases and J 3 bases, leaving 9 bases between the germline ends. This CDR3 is CASSQDGFLYEQYF. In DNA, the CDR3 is TGTGCCAGCAGCCAAGATGGGTTTCTCTACGAGCAGTACTTC.

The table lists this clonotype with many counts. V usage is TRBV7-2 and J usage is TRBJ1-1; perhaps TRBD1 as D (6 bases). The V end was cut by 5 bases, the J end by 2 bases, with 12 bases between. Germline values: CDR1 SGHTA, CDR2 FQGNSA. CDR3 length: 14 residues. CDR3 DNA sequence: TGTGCCAGCAGCCAGGGACACGCAAACACTGAAGCTTTCTTT. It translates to CASSQGHANTEAFF.

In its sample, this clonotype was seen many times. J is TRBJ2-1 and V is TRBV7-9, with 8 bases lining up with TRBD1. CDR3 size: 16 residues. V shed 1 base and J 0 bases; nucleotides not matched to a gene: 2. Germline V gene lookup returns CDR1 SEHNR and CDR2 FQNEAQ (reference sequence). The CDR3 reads CASSLGTGFSYNEQFF. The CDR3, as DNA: TGTGCCAGCAGCTTAGGGACAGGGTTCTCCTACAATGAGCAGTTCTTC.